This T cell receptor beta chain appears in the sequencing data of a study of CD8+ T cells in alopecia areata. Treatment described: oral pan-JAK inhibitor, 5-10 mg twice daily. Sorting of PBMCs yielded the CD4+ and CD8+ T cells. It was cDNA, reverse transcribed from extracted RNA, that served as the sequencing template. TCRdb's copy holds only in-frame clones and misses some; the assay was immunoSEQ multiplex PCR. The sample holds about 180,000 clones; approximately 55% are singletons and the top ten take about 10%. The CDR3 loop spans 18 amino acids. CDR1 is MNHEY, CDR2 SMNVEV, per germline (reference sequence). The V end lost 1 base, the J end lost 5 bases, and 23 bases lay between the germline ends. This clone was seen a handful of times.

This chain links TRBV27 with TRBJ2-5; tentative D call: TRBD2 (6 bases). This clonotype was sampled from a human donor with alopecia areata. The sample was CD8+ T cells sorted from blood, taken at week 24, from a patient treated with tofacitinib. CDR3 in amino acids: CASSLFQVGGTARETQYF. The CDR3 nucleotides are TGTGCCAGCAGTTTATTTCAGGTCGGCGGGACGGCGCGGGAGACCCAGTACTTC.